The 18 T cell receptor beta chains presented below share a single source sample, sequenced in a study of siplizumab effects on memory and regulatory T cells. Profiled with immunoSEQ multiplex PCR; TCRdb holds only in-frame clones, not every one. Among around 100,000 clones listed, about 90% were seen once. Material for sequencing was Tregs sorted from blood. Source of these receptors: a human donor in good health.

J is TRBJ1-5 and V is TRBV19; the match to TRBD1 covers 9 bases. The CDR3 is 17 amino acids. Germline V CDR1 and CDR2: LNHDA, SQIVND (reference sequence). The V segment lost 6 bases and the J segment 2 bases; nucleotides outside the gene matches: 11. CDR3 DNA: TGTGCCAGTAGGATACAGGGGGCGGGTGGAGGCAATCAGCCCCAGCATTTT. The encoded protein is CASRIQGAGGGNQPQHF.

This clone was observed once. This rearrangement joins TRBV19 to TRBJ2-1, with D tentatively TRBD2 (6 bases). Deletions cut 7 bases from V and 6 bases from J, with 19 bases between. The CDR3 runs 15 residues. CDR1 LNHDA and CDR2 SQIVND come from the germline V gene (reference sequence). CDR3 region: CASTPGLEMSNEQFF. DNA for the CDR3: TGTGCCAGTACTCCGGGACTCGAAATGAGCAATGAGCAGTTCTTC.

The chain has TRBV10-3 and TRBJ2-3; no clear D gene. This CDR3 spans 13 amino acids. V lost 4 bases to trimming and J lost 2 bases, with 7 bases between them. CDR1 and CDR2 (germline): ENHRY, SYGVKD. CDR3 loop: CAISVEFTDTQYF. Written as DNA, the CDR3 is TGTGCCATCAGTGTTGAGTTCACAGATACGCAGTATTTT.

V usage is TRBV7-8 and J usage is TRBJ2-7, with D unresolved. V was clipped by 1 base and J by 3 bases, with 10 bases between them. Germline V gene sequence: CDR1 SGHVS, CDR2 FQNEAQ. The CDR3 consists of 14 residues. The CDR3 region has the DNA TGTGCCAGCAGCTTAGGTCGAATTATCTACGAGCAGTACTTC. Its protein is CASSLGRIIYEQYF.

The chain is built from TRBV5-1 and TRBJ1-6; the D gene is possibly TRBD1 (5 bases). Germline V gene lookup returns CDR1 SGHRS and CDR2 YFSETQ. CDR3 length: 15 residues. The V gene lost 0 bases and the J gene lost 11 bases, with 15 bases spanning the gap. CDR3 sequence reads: CASSLAHRGGTPLHF. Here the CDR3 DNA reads TGCGCCAGCAGCTTGGCCCACCGCGGGGGAACACCCCTCCACTTT. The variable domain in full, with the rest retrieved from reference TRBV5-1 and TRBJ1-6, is KAGVTQTPRYLIKTRGQQVTLSCSPISGHRSVSWYQQTPGQGLQFLFEYFSETQRNKGNFPGRFSGRQFSNSRSEMNVSTLELGDSALYLCASSLAHRGGTPLHFGNGTRLTVT.

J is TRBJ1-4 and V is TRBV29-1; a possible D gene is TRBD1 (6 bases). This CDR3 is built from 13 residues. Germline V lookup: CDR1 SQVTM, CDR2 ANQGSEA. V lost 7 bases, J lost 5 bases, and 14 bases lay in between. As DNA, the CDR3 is TGCAGCGCCCAACGGACAGTAAATGAAAAACTGTTTTTT. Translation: CSAQRTVNEKLFF. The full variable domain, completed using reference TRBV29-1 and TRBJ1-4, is SAVISQKPSRDICQRGTSLTIQCQVDSQVTMMFWYRQQPGQSLTLIATANQGSEATYESGFVIDKFPISRPNLTFSTLTVSNMSPEDSSIYLCSAQRTVNEKLFFGSGTQLSVL.

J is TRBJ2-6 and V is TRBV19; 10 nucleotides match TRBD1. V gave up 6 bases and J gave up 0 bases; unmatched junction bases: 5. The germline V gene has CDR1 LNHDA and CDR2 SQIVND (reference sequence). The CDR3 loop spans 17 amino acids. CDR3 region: CASSRGQGSSGANVLTF. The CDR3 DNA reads TGTGCCAGTAGCAGGGGACAGGGGAGCTCTGGGGCCAACGTCCTGACTTTC.

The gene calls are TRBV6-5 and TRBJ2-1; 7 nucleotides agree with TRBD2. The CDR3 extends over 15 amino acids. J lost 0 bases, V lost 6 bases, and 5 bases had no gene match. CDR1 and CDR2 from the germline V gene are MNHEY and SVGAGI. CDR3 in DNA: TGTGCCAGCAGAAGGGAGGGGCCCTCCTACAATGAGCAGTTCTTC. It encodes CASRREGPSYNEQFF.

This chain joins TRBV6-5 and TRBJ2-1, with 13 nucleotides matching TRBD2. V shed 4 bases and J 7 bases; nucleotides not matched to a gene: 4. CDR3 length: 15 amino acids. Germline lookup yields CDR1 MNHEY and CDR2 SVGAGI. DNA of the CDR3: TGTGCCAGCAGTTGGACTAGCGGGAGATTAAATGAGCAGTTCTTC. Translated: CASSWTSGRLNEQFF.

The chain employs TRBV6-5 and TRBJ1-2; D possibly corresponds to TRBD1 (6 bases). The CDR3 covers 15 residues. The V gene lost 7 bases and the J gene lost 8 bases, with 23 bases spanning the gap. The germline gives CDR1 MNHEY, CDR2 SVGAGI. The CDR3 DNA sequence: TGTGCCAGCAACCACCGGGACACCATAACGGGCGGCTACACCTTC. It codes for CASNHRDTITGGYTF.

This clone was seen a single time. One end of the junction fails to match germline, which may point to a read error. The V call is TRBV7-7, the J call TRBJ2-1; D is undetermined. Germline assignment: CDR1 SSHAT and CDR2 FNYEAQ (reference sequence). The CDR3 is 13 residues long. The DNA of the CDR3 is TGTGCTAGCAGCTTAGGTACAGTTCATGAGCAGTTCTTC. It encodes CASSLGTVHEQFF.

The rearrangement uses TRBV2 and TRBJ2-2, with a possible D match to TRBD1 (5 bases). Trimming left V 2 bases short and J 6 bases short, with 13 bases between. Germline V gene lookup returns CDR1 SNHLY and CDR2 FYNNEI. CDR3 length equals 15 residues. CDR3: CASSEILGEAGELFF. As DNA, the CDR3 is TGTGCCAGCAGTGAAATCTTAGGGGAAGCCGGGGAGCTGTTTTTT.

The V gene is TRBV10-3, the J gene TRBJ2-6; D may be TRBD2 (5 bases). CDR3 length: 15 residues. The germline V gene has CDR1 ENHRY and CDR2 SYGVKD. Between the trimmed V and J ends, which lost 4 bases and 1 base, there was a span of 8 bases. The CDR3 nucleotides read TGTGCCATCAGTGTCACGGGGTCTGGGGCCAACGTCCTGACTTTC. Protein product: CAISVTGSGANVLTF.

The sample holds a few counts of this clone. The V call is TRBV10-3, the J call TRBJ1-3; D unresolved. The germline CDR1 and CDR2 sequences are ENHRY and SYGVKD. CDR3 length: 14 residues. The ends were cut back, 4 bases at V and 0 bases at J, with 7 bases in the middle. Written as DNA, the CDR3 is TGTGCCATCAGTGCATTGGACTCTGGAAACACCATATATTTT. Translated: CAISALDSGNTIYF.

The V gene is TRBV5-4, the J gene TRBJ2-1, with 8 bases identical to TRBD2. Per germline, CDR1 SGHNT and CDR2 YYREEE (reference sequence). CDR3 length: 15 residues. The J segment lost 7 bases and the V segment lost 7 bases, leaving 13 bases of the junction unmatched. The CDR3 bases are TGTGCCAGCTTAAGCCCAAGCGGGAGTGTTAATGAGCAGTTCTTC. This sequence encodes CASLSPSGSVNEQFF.

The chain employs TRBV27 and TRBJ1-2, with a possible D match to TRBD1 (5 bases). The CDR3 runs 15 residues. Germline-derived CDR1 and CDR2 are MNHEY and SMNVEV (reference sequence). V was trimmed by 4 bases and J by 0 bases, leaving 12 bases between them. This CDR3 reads CASSYRGVPNYGYTF. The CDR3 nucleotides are TGTGCCAGCAGTTATAGGGGCGTTCCTAACTATGGCTACACCTTC.

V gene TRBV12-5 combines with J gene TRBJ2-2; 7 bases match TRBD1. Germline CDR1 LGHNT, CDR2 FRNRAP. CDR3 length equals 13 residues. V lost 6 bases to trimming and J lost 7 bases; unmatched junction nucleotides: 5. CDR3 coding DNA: TGTGCTAGTGGCGCTGGGACAGTCGGGGAGCTGTTTTTT. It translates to CASGAGTVGELFF.

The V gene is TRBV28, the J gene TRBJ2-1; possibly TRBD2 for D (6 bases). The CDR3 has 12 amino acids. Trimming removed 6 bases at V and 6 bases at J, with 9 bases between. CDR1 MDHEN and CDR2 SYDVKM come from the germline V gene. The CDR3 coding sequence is TGTGCCAGCAGGCAAGCGGGCAATGAGCAGTTCTTC. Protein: CASRQAGNEQFF.